Below are 11 T cell receptor beta chains sequenced from a single sample in a study of cytomegalovirus exposure and HLA in healthy donors. The PCR made use of 60 Vbeta and 13 Jbeta primers. Some clones are missing from TCRdb's copy, which holds only in-frame ones; the method was immunoSEQ multiplex PCR. The sample includes about 120,000 clones, 75% to 90% seen only once; the top ten take 20%. The sequenced material came from PBMCs. The receptors stem from a young man in good health and CMV-seropositive.

The rearrangement links TRBV10-3 to TRBJ1-2, with TRBD1 as a possible D gene (5 bases). From germline, CDR1 is ENHRY and CDR2 SYGVKD. With 0 bases removed from V and 6 bases from J, the gap between germline ends came to 14 bases. The CDR3 extends over 15 amino acids. This CDR3 reads CAISESPGTGDGYTF. The DNA of the CDR3 is TGTGCCATCAGTGAGTCGCCCGGGACGGGGGATGGCTACACCTTC.

The chain combines TRBV7-2 with TRBJ1-5, with D hard to call. With 4 bases removed from V and 2 bases from J, the gap between germline ends came to 9 bases. The CDR3 consists of 14 residues. Germline CDR1 is SGHTA and CDR2 is FQGNSA. CDR3 DNA sequence: TGTGCCAGCAGCTCACGGGTTGGCAATCAGCCCCAGCATTTT. It codes for CASSSRVGNQPQHF.

The chain has TRBV18 and TRBJ2-1; 8 nucleotides agree with TRBD2. The J segment lost 7 bases and the V segment lost 2 bases, leaving 7 bases of the junction unmatched. The germline V gene has CDR1 KGHSH and CDR2 LQKENI. The CDR3 is 15 amino acids. CDR3 sequence: CASSPAAGGRNEQFF. The CDR3 bases are TGTGCCAGCTCACCAGCGGCGGGGGGCCGGAATGAGCAGTTCTTC. The full variable domain, with the rest looked up from reference TRBV18 and TRBJ2-1, is NAGVMQNPRHLVRRRGQEARLRCSPMKGHSHVYWYRQLPEEGLKFMVYLQKENIIDESGMPKERFSAEFPKEGPSILRIQQVVRGDSAAYFCASSPAAGGRNEQFFGPGTRLTVL.

The chain carries TRBV19 and TRBJ1-1, with D unclear. Germline lookup yields CDR1 LNHDA and CDR2 SQIVND (reference sequence). The CDR3 covers 14 residues. The V end lost 7 bases, the J end lost 4 bases, and 16 bases lay between the germline ends. The CDR3 protein is CASIPTSRVTEAFF. The CDR3 DNA sequence: TGTGCCAGTATCCCGACCTCGAGGGTCACTGAAGCTTTCTTT. Full variable domain (missing parts from reference TRBV19 and TRBJ1-1): DGGITQSPKYLFRKEGQNVTLSCEQNLNHDAMYWYRQDPGQGLRLIYYSQIVNDFQKGDIAEGYSVSREKKESFPLTVTSAQKNPTAFYLCASIPTSRVTEAFFGQGTRLTVV.

The chain joins TRBV30 to TRBJ1-1; 7 bases line up with TRBD1. The V and J ends lost 3 bases and 5 bases, in that order; junction bases with no gene match: 12. Germline V lookup: CDR1 GTSNPN, CDR2 SVGIG (reference sequence). The CDR3 has 15 amino acids. CDR3 protein: CAWSDIRGVGTEAFF. DNA of the CDR3: TGTGCCTGGAGCGACATCAGGGGGGTGGGGACTGAAGCTTTCTTT.

This chain joins TRBV4-1 and TRBJ2-1; the D gene is possibly TRBD1 (6 bases). Trimming took 0 bases from V and 10 from J, leaving 10 bases between them. This CDR3 is built from 13 residues. The germline CDR1 and CDR2 sequences are MGHRA and YSYEKL. CDR3 loop: CASSQEGAEEQFF. DNA for the CDR3: TGCGCCAGCAGCCAAGAGGGGGCTGAGGAGCAGTTCTTC.

The rearrangement uses TRBV27 and TRBJ2-7; 7 bases are shared with TRBD1. Losses at the gene ends were 3 bases for V and 1 base for J; bases not matched to a gene: 0. CDR1 MNHEY and CDR2 SMNVEV come from the germline V gene (reference sequence). CDR3 length: 13 residues. CDR3 protein: CASSLGQSYEQYF. CDR3 nucleotide sequence: TGTGCCAGCAGTTTGGGACAGTCCTACGAGCAGTACTTC.

The V gene is TRBV13, the J gene TRBJ1-3, with D possibly being TRBD1 (5 bases). CDR1 is PRHDT, CDR2 FYEKMQ, per germline (reference sequence). V was trimmed by 1 base and J by 4 bases, leaving 14 bases between them. This CDR3 has 16 residues. CDR3 sequence (DNA): TGTGCCAGCAGCTTAGCCCAGGGCGTGAGAGGAAACACCATATATTTT. The encoded protein is CASSLAQGVRGNTIYF.

V gene TRBV6-5 combines with J gene TRBJ1-1, with TRBD1 matching 8 bases. Unmatched junction bases numbered 12, after V lost 6 bases and J lost 6 bases. Germline lookup yields CDR1 MNHEY and CDR2 SVGAGI. The CDR3 has 15 residues. The DNA for the CDR3 is TGTGCCAGCAGGCCACGACAGGGGTTGGGCGCTGAAGCTTTCTTT. Its translation: CASRPRQGLGAEAFF.

This chain uses TRBV7-2 with TRBJ1-2, with D perhaps matching TRBD1 (5 bases). Germline V CDR1 and CDR2: SGHTA, FQGNSA. This CDR3 comprises 14 residues. V lost 5 bases, J lost 4 bases, and 14 bases lay in between. The CDR3 region has the DNA TGTGCCAGCAGCCCAGGGTCGCCTCTCTATGGCTACACCTTC. Protein product: CASSPGSPLYGYTF.

The rearrangement links TRBV6-5 to TRBJ1-3; D gene unclear. The CDR3 spans 14 residues. The germline V and J ends were trimmed by 0 bases and 4 bases, with 7 bases remaining between them. CDR1 is MNHEY and CDR2 is SVGAGI in the germline V gene. This CDR3 is CASSYSEWGNTIYF. CDR3 DNA sequence: TGTGCCAGCAGTTACTCGGAGTGGGGAAACACCATATATTTT.